This TCR beta chain was sequenced for a study of T cells in Graves' hyperthyroidism and ophthalmopathy. RNA transcripts provided the source from which TCR beta CDR3 regions were amplified. Researchers ran a first-round RT-PCR on the TCR CDR3 using the HTBI primer set. TCRdb re-derived calls from the multiplex PCR reads in MiXCR, one entry per CDR3 protein. The data contain approximately 590,000 distinct CDR3 sequences, 15% to 19% of them singletons. This CDR3 has 13 amino acids. In germline, CDR1 is SQVTM, CDR2 ANQGSEA. V was clipped by 8 bases and J by 8 bases; unmatched bases: 11. This clonotype was picked up a small number of times. This sample holds PBMCs from about 9.3 ml fresh peripheral blood.

The sample comprised blood. This chain uses TRBV29-1 with TRBJ2-1, with TRBD1 matching 8 bases. The TCR originated in a woman aged 25 to 39 with Graves' hyperthyroidism. CDR3 protein: CSKGDRPGHEQFF. The CDR3 bases are TGCAGCAAAGGGGACAGGCCGGGGCATGAGCAGTTCTTC.